This T cell receptor (beta chain) was documented in a study of PD-L1 blockade in urothelial cancer (dated by TCRdb to 2015 to 2018). For the study in its entirety: Therapy was started at some point between 2014 and 2016 for all patients, and atezolizumab 1,200 mg was administered intravenously every 3 weeks. About 85% of the roughly 29 patients were identified as males with urothelial cancer of bladder origin, and a prior smoking history was reported by 18 of 29 patients. An ECOG performance status of 0 or 1 was recorded for the patients, and 0 to 3 prior chemotherapy regimens had been received by the patients. Blood samples were analyzed at 3 weeks after treatment start (second dose) and at 6 weeks after treatment start. Blood samples gave a median of 141,255 T cells and 80,000 to 95,000 unique TCRs, with a median clonality of approximately 0.08. Somatic, immune and clinical correlates of response to PD-L1 blockade with atezolizumab in urothelial cancer were the focus of an exploratory multi-omic analysis. Pretreatment tumor samples and matched peripheral blood, collected serially before and after atezolizumab treatment, underwent TCR sequencing. Progression-free survival longer than 6 months counted as durable clinical benefit, and TCR features were additionally tested against both progression-free and overall survival. Whole exome sequencing and RNA sequencing of pretreatment tumors were performed alongside TCR sequencing in the same patients. Durable clinical benefit was achieved by nine patients and was not achieved by 20 patients. Approximately 29 patients had pretreatment blood TCR-seq, about 25 had at least one posttreatment blood collection, and about 25 had tumor TCR-seq.

Looking up the germline V gene (reference sequence) yields CDR1 SGHNT and CDR2 YYREEE. Taken from cysteine to phenylalanine, the CDR3 has 16 residues. CDR3 DNA is the only sequence kept; it has 48 bases, read in frame from the first base. Trimming at the junction amounts to 0 bases on V and 4 bases on J, and the germline ends lie 14 bases apart. Paper-wide results and their limitations: Because of the small sample size (n ≈ 31) and the many exploratory analyses performed, the results are intended to be regarded as hypothesis-generating. Among patients with durable benefit, tumor-associated TCR clones showed greater expansion in peripheral blood 3 weeks after treatment started (n of about 21, p = 0.022). Improved progression-free and overall survival was found to be associated with pretreatment peripheral blood TCR clonality below the median.

The label giving this sample's time point can be read as: pretreatment peripheral blood. A total of 25 to 30 patients with locally advanced or metastatic urothelial carcinoma, treated at Memorial Sloan Kettering on a trial protocol, made up the cohort. Peripheral blood mononuclear cells were collected pretreatment and during treatment, at between 1 and 8 total time points per patient. The Qiagen DNeasy Blood extraction kit was used to purify genomic DNA from total PBMCs and tumor samples. PBMCs were collected pretreatment and during treatment, and were isolated and stored as previously described. Synthetic TCR analog templates were spiked into each PCR so that absolute template abundance could be estimated from read counts. The immunoSEQ assay used bias-controlled V and J gene primers to amplify TCRbeta CDR3 regions from genomic DNA. Sequencing of rearranged TCRbeta segments was done at approximately 20X coverage. Turning to the authors' computational methods: Sequencing errors were corrected by clustering, and CDR3s were annotated against IMGT so that V, D and J genes could be assigned. Downstream analyses used only productive TCRbeta rearrangements and left out out-of-frame or stop-codon sequences. To compute clonality, Shannon entropy was normalized by the log of the number of unique productive sequences and then subtracted from one. Fisher's exact test with Benjamini-Hochberg correction, using a cutoff of adjusted p below 0.01, was how clones that differed between time points or between blood and tumor were identified. TCRdb's version of the immuneACCESS table is confined to in-frame rearrangements and falls short of the full clone set. An unresolved V gene accounts for under half of the shortfall where checked; the remainder is of unknown origin. That table gives V, J and clone size, and the DNA gave D and trimming. This sample is represented by 45,000 to 50,000 clones; approximately 85% of them were singletons. The ten largest account for 1.5% to 2% of the sample.

With respect to this clone: Its antigen is still unknown. No base quality information exists; no much larger clone differs at one position.

The source of this sequence is a man aged 45-65 years with urothelial cancer. The sample in question was PBMCs, obtained around atezolizumab (anti-PD-L1) treatment. The chain couples TRBV5-4 to TRBJ2-1, and perhaps TRBD2 as D gene, on 5 matching bases. The sequenced DNA: TGTGCCAGCAGCTTGGCCCCGAGCGGAGGATACAATGAGCAGTTCTTC. Its protein reads: CASSLAPSGGYNEQFF.